Here is one T cell receptor beta chain with its context. Different DNA sequences within this sample yield the same CDR3. This sample was taken from a study of OX40 agonist ivuxolimab in advanced cancers. Some clones are missing from TCRdb's copy, which holds only in-frame ones; the method was immunoSEQ multiplex PCR. Of roughly 59,000 clones listed, 84% were seen once; the top ten hold under 2.5%. This CDR3 comprises 14 residues. The V gene's germline CDR1 is KGHSH and CDR2 LQKENI. Trimming cost V 2 bases and J 3 bases, with 11 bases left between them. The sequenced sample was CD4+ or CD8+ T cells sorted from blood, obtained in a trial of the OX40 agonist ivuxolimab. The clonotype was recovered from an adult with an advanced solid tumor such as melanoma, head and neck, liver or kidney cancer. The genes are TRBV18 and TRBJ2-7, with unresolved D. The CDR3: CASSPREFSYEQYF. In DNA form, the CDR3 reads TGTGCCAGCTCACCAAGGGAATTCAGCTACGAGCAGTACTTC.